This T cell receptor beta chain was identified during a study of T cell clonality in common variable immunodeficiency. Study results and caveats: In common variable immunodeficiency, TCR beta chains reportedly carried fewer deletions and N-nucleotide insertions. Compared with healthy controls, CVID subjects showed increased TCRbeta clonality, mostly in about a third. CVID subjects shared fewer TCRbeta clones than healthy controls did.

This clone was counted at least ten times. Its antigen is not known. The missing CDR3 end, 3 residues past where the read stops, is filled in from the germline J gene. Libraries were prepared by immunoSEQ multiplex PCR; TCRdb keeps only in-frame clonotypes and omits some of them. This sample comprises around 39,000 clones, none seen once only. Caucasian heritage predominated among both patients and controls. Trimming at V came to 2 bases and at J to 3 bases, leaving 5 bases not matched to a gene. Germline CDR1 is DFQATT and CDR2 is SNEGSKA (reference sequence). This CDR3 contains 15 residues. The chain recombines TRBV20-1 with TRBJ2-7; 12 nucleotides match TRBD2. Sequenced input: peripheral blood mononuclear cells. The clonotype originates from a person between 18 and 69 years old in good health. The DNA read from the CDR3 is TGCAGTGCTAGACCTCCACTAGCGGGAGGCTACGAG. This gives the protein CSARPPLAGGYE. In full, the CDR3 is CSARPPLAGGYEQYF.